The 10 T cell receptor beta chains below were found in one sample sequenced in a study of shared clonotypes between healthy human individuals. Using immunoSEQ multiplex PCR, the repertoire was profiled, and TCRdb retains in-frame clones only, with some absent. The sample lists fewer than 850,000 clones; more than 70% were seen once. The source material was memory CD4+ T cells sorted from blood. Stated subset: CD45RA-negative fraction. These receptors came from a woman aged 25 to 39 in good health.

The V gene is TRBV5-6, the J gene TRBJ1-2; 7 bases agree with TRBD1. Germline-derived CDR1 and CDR2 are SGHDT and YYEEEE. Trimming cost V 5 bases and J 1 base; bases outside gene matches: 5. This CDR3 has 14 residues. The CDR3 coding sequence is TGTGCCAGCAGTAAGGGACAGCATAACTATGGCTACACCTTC. Protein: CASSKGQHNYGYTF.

This clone was observed a single time. This chain connects TRBV5-1 to TRBJ1-4; D unclear. The CDR3 extends over 14 amino acids. Trimming shortened V by 4 bases and J by 8 bases, and 15 bases separated the two germline ends. Germline V gene lookup returns CDR1 SGHRS and CDR2 YFSETQ. The CDR3 sequence is CASSRLMSSEKLFF. The CDR3 DNA follows: TGCGCCAGCAGCCGCCTTATGTCATCCGAAAAACTGTTTTTT.

This clone was seen a handful of times. The chain combines TRBV6-5 with TRBJ2-1; D is unresolved. Trimming took 0 bases from V and 5 from J, leaving 5 bases between them. This CDR3 is 13 amino acids long. CDR1 and CDR2 (germline): MNHEY, SVGAGI. The CDR3 nucleotides read TGTGCCAGCAGTTACTCCAGAGACAATGAGCAGTTCTTC. It translates to CASSYSRDNEQFF.

This clone was seen more than once but under ten times. CDR3 DNA sequence: TGCGCCAGCAGCTTGGAGGGTCTGGAGACCCAGTACTTC. Translating it yields CASSLEGLETQYF. The chain joins TRBV5-1 to TRBJ2-5; no reliable D call. The germline CDR1 and CDR2 sequences are SGHRS and YFSETQ. V dropped 0 bases and J dropped 5 bases, with 8 bases sitting between them. This CDR3 comprises 13 residues.

The chain recombines TRBV20-1 with TRBJ2-1; D is unclear. V gave up 3 bases and J gave up 9 bases, with 9 bases separating them. Germline CDR1 reads DFQATT; CDR2 reads SNEGSKA (reference sequence). This CDR3 is 11 amino acids long. CDR3 nucleotides: TGCAGTGCTAGCCTTCATCTTGAGCAGTTCTTC. This sequence encodes CSASLHLEQFF.

The chain links TRBV19 to TRBJ1-5, with 9 positions matching TRBD1. The V and J ends lost 2 bases and 6 bases, in that order; junction bases with no gene match: 8. Germline V gene data show CDR1 as LNHDA and CDR2 as SQIVND (reference sequence). CDR3 length equals 16 residues. The CDR3 is CASSIRGTGRPQPQHF. CDR3 coding DNA: TGTGCCAGTAGTATAAGGGGGACAGGGCGGCCTCAGCCCCAGCATTTT. The full variable domain, in which reference TRBV19 and TRBJ1-5 provide the parts outside the CDR3, is DGGITQSPKYLFRKEGQNVTLSCEQNLNHDAMYWYRQDPGQGLRLIYYSQIVNDFQKGDIAEGYSVSREKKESFPLTVTSAQKNPTAFYLCASSIRGTGRPQPQHFGDGTRLSIL.

This clone was seen more than once but under ten times. The chain joins TRBV7-9 to TRBJ2-7; unclear D gene. Trimming removed 4 bases from V and 3 bases from J, with 7 bases in between. The CDR3 is 12 amino acids. Germline assignment: CDR1 SEHNR and CDR2 FQNEAQ (reference sequence). As DNA, the CDR3 is TGTGCCAGCAGCTCCATCCACTACGAGCAGTACTTC. Residues: CASSSIHYEQYF.

This sequence joins TRBV27 and TRBJ2-2; no clear D. Germline V CDR1 and CDR2: MNHEY, SMNVEV (reference sequence). V shed 3 bases and J shed 0 bases, with 5 bases lying between them. The CDR3 has 14 amino acids. The CDR3 loop is CASSFTSNTGELFF. CDR3 sequence (DNA): TGTGCCAGCAGTTTTACATCGAACACCGGGGAGCTGTTTTTT.

The chain recombines TRBV6-5 with TRBJ1-5; D is perhaps TRBD1 (5 bases). There are 15 residues in the CDR3. From germline, CDR1 is MNHEY and CDR2 SVGAGI. V gave up 6 bases and J gave up 6 bases, with 18 bases separating them. CDR3 coding DNA: TGTGCCAGCAGCCCCACCGGGACGGGTCTTCAGCCCCAGCATTTT. Protein: CASSPTGTGLQPQHF.

The J gene is TRBJ2-1, the V gene TRBV10-3, with unresolved D. Trimming pared 4 bases from V and 6 bases from J, leaving 7 bases between. Per germline, CDR1 ENHRY and CDR2 SYGVKD. The CDR3 extends over 12 amino acids. Here the CDR3 reads CAISVLPNEQFF. CDR3 nucleotide sequence: TGTGCCATCAGTGTTCTCCCCAATGAGCAGTTCTTC.